One and the same sample provided the 8 T cell receptor beta chains below, sequenced in a study of T-cell reconstitution after alpha-beta-depleted transplantation in children. Preparing the TCRbeta library involved the use of unique molecular identifiers. TCRdb re-called the PCR reads with MiXCR, one entry per CDR3 protein. The table includes around 200,000 distinct CDR3 sequences, 7% to 9% detected once. The sample here was PBMCs, mostly from graft donor cells, taken 360 days after TCRalphabeta/CD19-depleted stem cell transplant. These TCRs come from a male patient under 10 years old who had a stem cell transplant for acute myeloid leukemia, so the T cells may come from the graft donor.

The rearrangement joins TRBV7-3 to TRBJ2-1, with D perhaps matching TRBD1 (6 bases). This CDR3 is built from 13 residues. CDR1 and CDR2 from the germline V gene are SGHTA and FQGTGA. V shed 2 bases and J shed 8 bases, with 10 bases lying between them. The CDR3 loop is CASSLGTGYEQFF. DNA for the CDR3: TGTGCCAGCAGCTTAGGTACAGGGTATGAGCAGTTCTTC.

This clonotype occurred many times. The chain employs TRBV20-1 and TRBJ2-1; 8 bases agree with TRBD2. Looked up from germline, CDR1 is DFQATT and CDR2 is SNEGSKA (reference sequence). This CDR3 comprises 13 residues. With 3 bases clipped from V and 2 bases from J, the junction kept 0 bases outside the gene matches. The CDR3 sequence: CSASGGAYNEQFF. The CDR3 DNA reads as TGCAGTGCTAGCGGGGGGGCCTACAATGAGCAGTTCTTC.

CDR3 coding DNA: TGTGCCAGCAGCCCCTCGGCGAAGCAGCAGTTCTTC. Its translation: CASSPSAKQQFF. The gene calls are TRBV16 and TRBJ2-1; D unclear. The CDR3 extends over 12 amino acids. V was shortened by 4 bases and J by 11 bases, with 12 bases between the two germline ends. CDR1 and CDR2 (germline): KGHSY, FQNENV.

This chain joins TRBV18 and TRBJ2-4; unclear D gene. The germline V gene encodes CDR1 KGHSH and CDR2 LQKENI. The ends were cut back, 4 bases at V and 1 base at J, with 14 bases in the middle. The CDR3 sequence is 16 residues long. CDR3 protein: CASSLGWGHAKNIQYF. The CDR3 region has the DNA TGTGCCAGCTCACTGGGTTGGGGTCACGCCAAAAACATTCAGTACTTC.

V gene TRBV29-1 combines with J gene TRBJ2-4; weak D call: TRBD2 (7 bases). The CDR3 totals 12 residues. The germline CDR1 and CDR2 sequences are SQVTM and ANQGSEA. V lost 4 bases and J 9 bases, leaving 13 bases between the germline ends. The CDR3 spells CSVAAGEGIQYF. The CDR3 nucleotides read TGCAGCGTTGCTGCAGGGGAGGGCATTCAGTACTTC.

This clonotype was recorded at least ten times. The chain is built from TRBV12-3 or TRBV12-4 and TRBJ2-7; D may be TRBD2 (6 bases). The CDR3 runs 13 residues. V shed 5 bases and J shed 2 bases, with 10 bases lying between them. CDR3 DNA sequence: TGTGCCAGCAGTGAAGCGGGTGCCTACGAGCAGTACTTC. As protein: CASSEAGAYEQYF.

The genes are TRBV10-3 and TRBJ1-1; TRBD1 matches 8 bases. The CDR3 is 14 amino acids. CDR1 is ENHRY, CDR2 SYGVKD, per germline. The V segment lost 4 bases and the J segment 1 base; nucleotides outside the gene matches: 2. Here the CDR3 DNA reads TGTGCCATCAGTGCCAGGGGGCCGAACACTGAAGCTTTCTTT. Protein sequence: CAISARGPNTEAFF.

This clonotype was picked up a small number of times. V and J are TRBV20-1 and TRBJ2-3; the D gene is possibly TRBD2 (6 bases). CDR1 is DFQATT and CDR2 is SNEGSKA in the germline V gene (reference sequence). This CDR3 contains 15 residues. With 5 bases removed from V and 1 base from J, the gap between germline ends came to 16 bases. The CDR3: CSAGEAGVGTDTQYF. The CDR3 DNA reads TGCAGTGCTGGTGAAGCGGGCGTGGGCACAGATACGCAGTATTTT.